Listed here are 3 T cell receptor beta chains from one sample, sequenced in a study of cytomegalovirus exposure and HLA in healthy donors. Use of 60 Vbeta and 13 Jbeta primers characterized the PCR. Generated by immunoSEQ multiplex PCR, the TCRdb table keeps only in-frame clones and is missing some. The table has about 94,000 clones, approximately 80% seen once. Material: PBMCs. Source of these receptors: an older woman in good health and CMV-seronegative.

CDR3: CASSYRQGGNGELFF. DNA for the CDR3: TGTGCCAGCAGTTACCGACAGGGAGGTAACGGGGAGCTGTTTTTT. This chain connects TRBV6-6 to TRBJ2-2; D might be TRBD1 (7 bases). CDR1 is MNHNY and CDR2 is SVGAGI in the germline V gene (reference sequence). The CDR3 extends over 15 amino acids. V was trimmed by 2 bases and J by 7 bases, leaving 14 bases between them.

The chain has TRBV7-2 and TRBJ1-4; TRBD1 aligns across 9 bases. Per the germline V gene, CDR1 is SGHTA and CDR2 is FQGNSA. Trimming took 4 bases from V and 8 from J; bases not matched to a gene: 5. CDR3 length: 14 amino acids. The CDR3 is CASSSWTGEEKLFF. The CDR3 region has the DNA TGTGCCAGCAGCTCCTGGACAGGGGAAGAAAAACTGTTTTTT.

CDR3 nucleotide sequence: TGTGCCTGGAGTCAGCAGGGGGTCTACACCTTC. Protein sequence: CAWSQQGVYTF. The chain links TRBV30 to TRBJ1-2; 7 nucleotides align to TRBD1. Germline CDR1 and CDR2: GTSNPN and SVGIG (reference sequence). The CDR3 contains 11 residues. The trim removed 2 bases at V and 10 bases at J, leaving 4 bases unmatched.